Given below is one TCR beta chain in context. Its antigen is undetermined. Germline V gives CDR1 MNHNS, CDR2 SASEGT. This CDR3 spans 16 amino acids. V shed 4 bases and J 2 bases; nucleotides not matched to a gene: 7. This entry is derived from a study of beta chain features in type 1 diabetes. The study reverse transcribed the entire isolated RNA, so it sequenced expressed TCRB transcripts. The read count averaged around 3.6 million across naive, central memory and regulatory T cell samples. Some clones are missing from TCRdb's copy, which holds only in-frame ones; the method was immunoSEQ multiplex PCR. This table holds about 250,000 clones, around an eighth found once. Purity above 98% was achieved in all sorted populations. Study-level results: In these data, an HLA type influence on TCRB rearrangement remained unresolved. Shortening of TCRB CDR3s, moderate but significant, appeared in all four CD4+ subsets of Type 1 diabetes patients.

This clonotype was sampled from a middle-aged woman in good health. The V call is TRBV6-1, the J call TRBJ1-5, with 8 bases aligning to TRBD1. The sequencing sample was made of naive CD4+ T cells from blood. This CDR3 reads CASSARTGSGNQPQHF. In DNA, the CDR3 is TGTGCCAGCAGTGCTCGGACAGGGAGTGGCAATCAGCCCCAGCATTTT.